The 9 T cell receptor beta chains below were found in one sample sequenced in a study of T-cell memory formation after mild COVID-19. TCRdb reprocessed the 5' RACE reads with MiXCR, giving one entry per CDR3 protein. The sample holds more than 250,000 distinct CDR3 sequences, approximately 19% seen once. Sample: PBMCs or a T cell subset sorted from them (not recorded which). These receptors all come from a man aged 18 to 30 who had mild COVID-19 (a few samples of this study predate the infection). Cell type and time point are not known.

The V gene is TRBV12-3 or TRBV12-4, the J gene TRBJ1-1; D remains ambiguous. Trimming shortened V by 2 bases and J by 1 base, and 5 bases separated the two germline ends. This CDR3 spans 13 amino acids. For the CDR3, the DNA is TGTGCCAGCAGTTTACCACCGAACACTGAAGCTTTCTTT. It encodes CASSLPPNTEAFF.

This clonotype was observed a handful of times. The rearrangement uses TRBV7-2 and TRBJ2-3, with a tentative D call TRBD1 (5 bases). Germline V gene data show CDR1 as SGHTA and CDR2 as FQGNSA. CDR3 length equals 15 residues. The V end was cut by 2 bases, the J end by 4 bases, with 13 bases between. The CDR3 loop is CASSLQGSLSDTQYF. CDR3 sequence (DNA): TGTGCCAGCAGCTTACAGGGCAGTTTGTCAGATACGCAGTATTTT. Full variable domain (remainder filled in from reference TRBV7-2 and TRBJ2-3): GAGVSQSPSNKVTEKGKDVELRCDPISGHTALYWYRQSLGQGLEFLIYFQGNSAPDKSGLPSDRFSAERTGGSVSTLTIQRTQQEDSAVYLCASSLQGSLSDTQYFGPGTRLTVL.

This clonotype has a handful of counts. The chain joins TRBV5-1 to TRBJ1-1; the D gene is possibly TRBD1 (5 bases). The CDR3 extends over 14 amino acids. CDR1 is SGHRS and CDR2 is YFSETQ in the germline V gene. The V end was cut by 4 bases, the J end by 2 bases, with 12 bases between. The CDR3 DNA sequence: TGCGCCAGCAGCGCGAAACGGGGCAACACTGAAGCTTTCTTT. Translating it yields CASSAKRGNTEAFF.

V gene TRBV5-6 combines with J gene TRBJ1-1; no definite D call. This CDR3 region has 13 residues. V gave up 6 bases and J gave up 4 bases, with 13 bases separating them. Germline V gene sequence: CDR1 SGHDT, CDR2 YYEEEE. CDR3 DNA sequence: TGTGCCAGCAAAGCCGGAATGAGCACTGAAGCTTTCTTT. Protein sequence: CASKAGMSTEAFF.

This clonotype was picked up a small number of times. The chain links TRBV10-3 to TRBJ2-3; the match to TRBD2 covers 9 bases. Germline V lookup: CDR1 ENHRY, CDR2 SYGVKD. V trimming: 5 bases; J trimming: 2 bases; junction bases outside the gene matches: 5. This CDR3 spans 15 amino acids. CDR3 region: CAISNLAGPTDTQYF. The CDR3 coding sequence is TGTGCCATCAGTAACCTAGCGGGACCCACAGATACGCAGTATTTT.

This clonotype was seen more than once but under ten times. The gene calls are TRBV6-5 and TRBJ2-2; 7 nucleotides align to TRBD2. V shed 3 bases, J shed 2 bases, and the junction held 12 bases outside the gene matches. The length of the CDR3 is 18 residues. The germline gives CDR1 MNHEY, CDR2 SVGAGI. CDR3 coding DNA: TGTGCCAGCAGTTATAGATTTCGCGGGGGTGGCAACACCGGGGAGCTGTTTTTT. Protein sequence: CASSYRFRGGGNTGELFF.

The chain combines TRBV13 with TRBJ2-3; D ambiguous. The length of the CDR3 is 14 residues. Per germline, CDR1 PRHDT and CDR2 FYEKMQ (reference sequence). The ends were cut back, 1 base at V and 0 bases at J, with 5 bases in the middle. CDR3 DNA: TGTGCCAGCAGCTTAGCAGAAAGCACAGATACGCAGTATTTT. Protein: CASSLAESTDTQYF.

This clonotype has a handful of counts. The chain is built from TRBV21-1 and TRBJ1-2; the table's D call, TRBD1, was not checked against the DNA. TRBV21-1 represents a pseudogene. This CDR3 is 17 amino acids long. CDR3 residues: CASSSPLRQGDSYGYTF. The CDR3 DNA sequence: TGTGCCAGCAGCAGCCCTCTGCGACAGGGAGATTCCTATGGCTACACCTTC.

The V and J genes are TRBV11-2 and TRBJ1-6; D uncertain. Germline V lookup: CDR1 SGHAT, CDR2 FQNNGV. The CDR3 has 14 amino acids. V gave up 4 bases and J gave up 7 bases, with 11 bases separating them. CDR3 residues: CASSSLAGNSPLHF. The CDR3 DNA follows: TGTGCCAGCAGCTCGCTAGCGGGGAATTCACCCCTCCACTTT.